This record looks at one T cell receptor (beta chain) sequence and its context. V was clipped by 4 bases and J by 4 bases; unmatched bases: 5. This CDR3 is built from 14 residues. Per germline, CDR1 MGHRA and CDR2 YSYEKL. Methods used by the authors: Researchers report that nucleated cell counts were estimated from reference gene primer amplification. Sequencing was performed with immunoSEQ multiplex PCR; in TCRdb, only in-frame clones are kept and a portion is missing. V and J calls plus clone size are reproduced from that table; the DNA served to infer D and trimming. The table records roughly 80,000 clones, about 78% of them present only once. This specimen belongs to a study of blood T cell repertoires in COVID-19. Looking at the study overall: The United States, Italy and Spain provided the acute and convalescent COVID-19 samples. Sources were T cells, B-cell-depleted T cells, or PBMCs; the material itself was cDNA or gDNA.

This chain connects TRBV4-1 to TRBJ2-7; TRBD2 aligns across 9 bases. This TCR was sampled from a human donor in a cohort sampled during active COVID-19. Sequencing was done on a sample of peripheral blood. As DNA, the CDR3 is TGCGCCAGCAGCCCCGTAGCGGGGGAATACGAGCAGTACTTC. The encoded protein is CASSPVAGEYEQYF.